Sequencing of this TCR beta chain was carried out in a study of shared clonotypes between healthy human individuals (dated by TCRdb to about 2020). With regard to the full study: Two women and a few men aged 18 to 49 years were included in the cohort. Leukapheresis yielded between about 0.94 and 9 billion PBMCs per donor. Different laboratories and diverse techniques were used to prepare libraries and sequence TCR repertoires, to increase sequencing depth and limit assay-specific biases. The study deeply sequenced blood TCR repertoires of several healthy adults to estimate repertoire size and the extent of clonotype sharing between individuals. Per donor, three plates each were used for CD4 naive and CD4 memory, two for CD8 naive, and one for CD8 memory. The full study reports these points: Across a few donors, roughly 5% of naive CD4, roughly 3.5% of naive CD8, under 2.5% of memory CD4, and roughly 0.41% of memory CD8 clonotypes were shared. Because the study included only a small number of donors, the genetic and exposure-history diversity represented was limited. Estimated clonotype richness was generally larger for naive than for memory subsets. Rarefaction of sorted-subset datasets indicated incomplete sequencing despite the large sequencing depth. Pairwise subsampling indicated that sequencing depth was expected to affect the degree of clonotype sharing among donors. Clonotypes shared by all four sorted-subset donors showed higher generation probabilities than non-shared clonotypes. Sampling was limited to blood, and TCR repertoires in tissue likely differ from TCR repertoires in blood.

Concerning this clone itself: Its antigen remains unidentified. No quality values exist for individual bases; no much larger clone is one base distant.

CD8 naive samples consisted of CD45RO-negative cells that were positively selected for CCR7, yielding a CD45RA+CCR7+ population without TemRA cells. Donors were healthy HIV-negative adults with no recently reported acute infections or vaccinations. Every donor was a Caucasian adult residing in Nashville, Tennessee, USA. Blood was collected by leukapheresis, and PBMCs were isolated by Ficoll-Histopaque density gradient centrifugation and then cryopreserved in liquid nitrogen vapor phase. Analytical flow cytometry was used to check the purity and quantity of every magnetically sorted T cell population. From each sorted fraction, genomic DNA was isolated and quantified by UV absorbance on a Nanodrop 2000c. Using the deep immunoSEQ assay, multiplex PCR amplified TCR CDR3 regions from genomic DNA. Extracted genomic DNA from each cell subset was distributed evenly across all wells of several immunoSEQ 96-well plates, and each plate was treated as a replicate. For sorted subsets, each replicate PCR was loaded with approximately 190 ng genomic DNA, equivalent to 30,000 or so T cell genomes. The purified libraries were quantified using a Qubit 3.0 fluorometer, sized with a Bioanalyzer 2100, and then quantified again using the KAPA Library Quantification kit. A separate single-read 150-cycle Illumina NextSeq 550 flow cell was used to sequence each immunoSEQ 96-well plate. The published analysis was carried out like this. Because the immunoSEQ output held only junctional sequences and lacked quality scores, the filtering could not match the filtering applied to full-length reads. Sequences were annotated with PyIR, a Python wrapper for IgBLAST v1.9, and V/J genes and CDR3 were assigned using IMGT germline references. Reads with weak V/J assignments (E-value above 1e-6), missing CDR3, stop codons, out-of-frame junctions, or ambiguous translated residues were removed. A V3J clonotype was defined by an identical inferred V gene, J gene, and CDR3 amino acid sequence. Percentage overlap between repertoires was calculated by dividing the number of shared unique clonotypes by the size of the smaller repertoire. Richness of each repertoire was evaluated using RTK rarefaction, the Chao1 estimator, and Recon v2.1 estimates of unobserved clonotypes. Generation probabilities for all TCRbeta clonotypes obtained by the gDNA method from four donors were computed using OLGA. Sourced from immuneACCESS, this table was stored by TCRdb with only in-frame sequences that have V and J called. A share of the clones is absent; for the studies checked, an unresolved V gene accounts for under half, and the remainder has no known explanation. V and J calls and clone size follow that table, whereas D and trimming were derived from the DNA. For this sample the table gives roughly 590,000 clones, of which 95% to 96% were detected only once. The ten largest clones take up roughly 0.1% of the sample.

This sequence was found in a woman younger than 45 in good health. Sequences were obtained from naive CD8+ T cells sorted from blood. Sample cell subset or site, as interpreted from the label and publication: CD45RA+CCR7+.

The encoded CDR3 is CSVVGTGREQYF. The bases read TGCAGCGTTGTCGGTACGGGGCGGGAGCAGTACTTC. The chain uses TRBV29-1 and TRBJ2-5; the central 7 bases match TRBD2. The CDR3 runs 12 amino acids, cysteine and phenylalanine included. Left in the record is the CDR3 DNA by itself, 36 bases read in frame from the first base. V trim: 4 bases; J trim: 11 bases; unmatched bases: 10. According to the germline V gene, CDR1 reads SQVTM and CDR2 reads ANQGSEA.